Detailed here is one TCR beta chain. The data belong to a study of blood T cell repertoires in COVID-19. In the study overall: Sites in the United States, Italy and Spain provided acute and convalescent COVID-19 samples.

As handled by the study authors: Counts of nucleated cells, estimated from reference gene primer amplification, were obtained. Sequencing used immunoSEQ multiplex PCR; TCRdb keeps in-frame clones, though not all of them. V, J and clone size reflect that table, while D and trimming were determined from the DNA. Of 280,000 or so clones listed, 85% are singletons. Membership in each cohort depended on participant-reported clinical history. The study counted Cohort 3 donors as recovered given two negative PCRs, clearance, or symptom resolution. The TCR was taken from a woman between 45 and 60 years old who had recovered from COVID-19. The sample taken for sequencing was PBMCs or T cells enriched from blood (not recorded which).

The DNA of the CDR3 is TGCGCCAGCAGCTTGGAGGTCAGGCGGAACACTGAAGCTTTCTTT. This translates into CASSLEVRRNTEAFF. V gene TRBV5-1 combines with J gene TRBJ1-1; D is ambiguous. Between the trimmed V and J ends, which lost 0 bases and 1 base, there was a span of 10 bases. This CDR3 spans 15 amino acids. The V gene's germline CDR1 is SGHRS and CDR2 YFSETQ.